Following are 26 T cell receptor beta chains from one sample sequenced in a study of blood T cell repertoires in COVID-19. Data came from immunoSEQ multiplex PCR; TCRdb stores just in-frame clones and leaves some out. The sample includes 190,000 or so clones, around 80% of them seen just once. The sample comprised peripheral blood. The receptors derive from a woman aged 80 or over with active or convalescent COVID-19.

The chain recombines TRBV19 with TRBJ2-6, with a weak D call TRBD1 (6 bases). The CDR3 spans 17 residues. Per the germline V gene, CDR1 is LNHDA and CDR2 is SQIVND (reference sequence). Trimming cost V 3 bases and J 0 bases, with 12 bases left between them. This CDR3 reads CASSIGQLLSGANVLTF. For the CDR3, the DNA is TGTGCCAGTAGTATCGGACAGCTCCTCTCTGGGGCCAACGTCCTGACTTTC.

DNA for the CDR3: TGCGCCAGCAGCTTGCTCCCAACCGGACAGGGATCGTACGAGCAGTACTTC. The encoded protein is CASSLLPTGQGSYEQYF. V gene TRBV5-1 combines with J gene TRBJ2-7; TRBD1 matches 8 bases. Germline CDR1 is SGHRS and CDR2 is YFSETQ. V gave up 1 base and J gave up 4 bases; unmatched junction bases: 13. This CDR3 comprises 17 residues. The entire variable domain, with the rest obtained from reference TRBV5-1 and TRBJ2-7, is as follows: KAGVTQTPRYLIKTRGQQVTLSCSPISGHRSVSWYQQTPGQGLQFLFEYFSETQRNKGNFPGRFSGRQFSNSRSEMNVSTLELGDSALYLCASSLLPTGQGSYEQYFGPGTRLTVT.

This chain connects TRBV28 to TRBJ1-2; D gene uncertain. V dropped 6 bases and J dropped 2 bases, with 13 bases sitting between them. This CDR3 contains 14 residues. Germline CDR1 reads MDHEN; CDR2 reads SYDVKM. The CDR3 DNA is TGTGCCAGCAGAACCGCAACGGGAAACTATGGCTACACCTTC. Translating it yields CASRTATGNYGYTF.

The V call is TRBV6-4, the J call TRBJ2-1, with 10 positions matching TRBD2. Germline V gene sequence: CDR1 MRHNA, CDR2 SNTAGT. The CDR3 runs to 13 residues. The junction had 2 bases not matched to a gene; V was cut back by 3 bases and J by 9 bases. Written as DNA, the CDR3 is TGTGCCAGCAGTGAACTAGCGGGGAGTGAGCAGTTCTTC. It yields the protein CASSELAGSEQFF.

The chain couples TRBV18 to TRBJ2-5; D is possibly TRBD1 (6 bases). The CDR3 contains 16 residues. Germline V CDR1 and CDR2: KGHSH, LQKENI. The germline V and J ends were trimmed by 2 bases and 1 base, with 14 bases remaining between them. The CDR3 coding sequence is TGTGCCAGCTCACCAATCAGGGGAAGTGGCCAAGAGACCCAGTACTTC. Translated, it gives CASSPIRGSGQETQYF.

Remarks on this clone: Mismatch with germline at one junction end may stem from a read error. The J gene is TRBJ1-5, the V gene TRBV28, with D possibly TRBD1 on 5 matching bases. Germline CDR1 is MDHEN and CDR2 is SYDVKM. The CDR3 extends over 15 amino acids. CDR3 bases: TGTGCCAGCGGTTTCCACCGGGCAGGGAATCAGCCCCAGCATTTT. Translating gives CASGFHRAGNQPQHF.

The rearrangement joins TRBV5-6 to TRBJ2-2, with D uncertain. The CDR3 has 13 residues. Germline values: CDR1 SGHDT, CDR2 YYEEEE. The germline V and J ends were trimmed by 1 base and 5 bases, with 6 bases remaining between them. CDR3 DNA sequence: TGTGCCAGCAGCTTGAGCCGGACCGGGGAGCTGTTTTTT. Protein product: CASSLSRTGELFF.

The chain uses TRBV28 and TRBJ1-1, with D perhaps TRBD1 (6 bases). CDR1 and CDR2 from the germline V gene are MDHEN and SYDVKM. The length of the CDR3 is 16 residues. V was trimmed by 7 bases and J by 0 bases, leaving 18 bases between them. CDR3 amino acids: CASTNPGTFMNTEAFF. CDR3 DNA: TGTGCCAGCACCAATCCCGGGACATTTATGAACACTGAAGCTTTCTTT. Full variable domain (rest looked up from reference TRBV28 and TRBJ1-1): DVKVTQSSRYLVKRTGEKVFLECVQDMDHENMFWYRQDPGLGLRLIYFSYDVKMKEKGDIPEGYSVSREKKERFSLILESASTNQTSMYLCASTNPGTFMNTEAFFGQGTRLTVV.

The CDR3 nucleotides read TGTGCCAGTACTACAAGACAGGGTGAACACTATGGCTACACCTTC. This codes for CASTTRQGEHYGYTF. The chain employs TRBV19 and TRBJ1-2; 7 bases map to TRBD1. CDR1 and CDR2 from the germline V gene are LNHDA and SQIVND (reference sequence). CDR3 length: 15 residues. J lost 3 bases, V lost 7 bases, and 11 bases had no gene match.

Only a few counts were recorded for this clone. Other nucleotide sequences in the sample specify the same CDR3. V usage is TRBV18 and J usage is TRBJ1-2; D ambiguous. This CDR3 has 11 amino acids. V was shortened by 3 bases and J by 6 bases, with 5 bases between the two germline ends. The V gene's germline CDR1 is KGHSH and CDR2 LQKENI. The CDR3 loop reads CASSPSDGYTF. Here the CDR3 DNA reads TGTGCCAGCTCACCTTCCGATGGCTACACCTTC.

V usage is TRBV6-5 and J usage is TRBJ2-1; TRBD1 matches at 9 bases. V lost 5 bases to trimming and J lost 7 bases; unmatched junction nucleotides: 9. CDR3 size: 15 residues. CDR1 is MNHEY and CDR2 is SVGAGI in the germline V gene. CDR3 bases: TGTGCCAGCAGTCCCTTAGATGACAGGGGGAATGAGCAGTTCTTC. This translates into CASSPLDDRGNEQFF.

The rearrangement uses TRBV7-8 and TRBJ2-2; 7 bases are shared with TRBD1. The CDR3 contains 15 residues. The trim removed 4 bases at V and 1 base at J, leaving 3 bases unmatched. Germline CDR1 is SGHVS and CDR2 is FQNEAQ. CDR3 residues: CASSSRTGNTGELFF. In nucleotides, the CDR3 is TGTGCCAGCAGCTCAAGGACAGGGAACACCGGGGAGCTGTTTTTT.

The chain employs TRBV7-9 and TRBJ1-1; TRBD1 matches at 7 bases. V shed 1 base, J shed 3 bases, and the junction held 2 bases outside the gene matches. CDR1 and CDR2 (germline): SEHNR, FQNEAQ (reference sequence). The CDR3 is 14 residues long. CDR3: CASSLGRGYTEAFF. CDR3 sequence (DNA): TGTGCCAGCAGCTTAGGCAGGGGGTACACTGAAGCTTTCTTT.

V gene TRBV11-2 combines with J gene TRBJ1-2, with D possibly being TRBD1 (6 bases). The germline CDR1 and CDR2 sequences are SGHAT and FQNNGV. This CDR3 region has 14 residues. V was shortened by 5 bases and J by 2 bases, with 12 bases between the two germline ends. DNA of the CDR3: TGTGCCAGCAGCCGAATAAGGGGGAACTATGGCTACACCTTC. This codes for CASSRIRGNYGYTF.

The chain combines TRBV29-1 with TRBJ1-2; TRBD1 matches 8 bases. The CDR3 runs to 12 residues. CDR1 and CDR2 from the germline V gene are SQVTM and ANQGSEA. The CDR3 loop is CSAPNRGTGYTF. DNA of the CDR3: TGCAGTGCCCCGAACAGGGGGACGGGGTACACCTTC.

CDR3 bases: TGTGCCAGCAGTGAACGGGCGGGGGCAGATACGCAGTATTTT. This gives the protein CASSERAGADTQYF. The genes are TRBV6-1 and TRBJ2-3; 7 nucleotides match TRBD2. The CDR3 consists of 14 residues. With V trimmed by 2 bases and J by 4 bases, 3 bases remained unmatched. Germline lookup yields CDR1 MNHNS and CDR2 SASEGT.

The chain employs TRBV10-1 and TRBJ2-3, with a possible D match to TRBD1 (6 bases). The germline V and J ends were trimmed by 6 bases and 6 bases, with 22 bases remaining between them. The CDR3 loop spans 16 amino acids. Germline assignment: CDR1 WNHNN and CDR2 SYGVQD (reference sequence). CDR3 loop: CASRALNRDRLDTQYF. In nucleotides, the CDR3 is TGCGCCAGCAGGGCCCTTAACCGTGACAGGCTGGATACGCAGTATTTT.

The J gene is TRBJ2-3, the V gene TRBV7-2, with a weak D call TRBD2 (5 bases). The CDR3 is made up of 14 amino acids. The ends were cut back, 5 bases at V and 5 bases at J, with 14 bases in the middle. Germline assignment: CDR1 SGHTA and CDR2 FQGNSA. CDR3 in DNA: TGTGCCAGCAGCCCCTTTTACGGGAAAGATACGCAGTATTTT. It specifies CASSPFYGKDTQYF.

The sample holds a few counts of this clone. J is TRBJ2-7 and V is TRBV15, with a tentative D call TRBD1 (6 bases). This CDR3 is built from 15 residues. CDR1 is LNHNV and CDR2 is YYDKDF in the germline V gene (reference sequence). Trimming took off 1 base at V and 5 bases at J, with 15 bases between the two ends. The CDR3 bases are TGTGCCACCAGCAGAGTTAGGGGGACCTACGACGAGCAGTACTTC. Protein: CATSRVRGTYDEQYF.

The chain carries TRBV2 and TRBJ1-1, with D tentatively TRBD1 (5 bases). The V end lost 2 bases, the J end lost 3 bases, and 13 bases lay between the germline ends. There are 15 residues in the CDR3. The germline V gene encodes CDR1 SNHLY and CDR2 FYNNEI. CDR3 sequence (DNA): TGTGCCAGCAGTGAATCCCCCTTCAGGGACACTGAAGCTTTCTTT. Its translation: CASSESPFRDTEAFF.

The J gene is TRBJ2-3, the V gene TRBV28; 8 bases are a match to TRBD2. V lost 1 base and J lost 2; bases outside the gene matches: 5. The CDR3 covers 16 residues. Germline assignment: CDR1 MDHEN and CDR2 SYDVKM. The CDR3 protein is CASSLYGSGDTDTQYF. The CDR3 nucleotides read TGTGCCAGCAGTTTATATGGTAGCGGGGACACAGATACGCAGTATTTT.

The chain recombines TRBV6-1 with TRBJ2-6; D gene unclear. Germline V gives CDR1 MNHNS, CDR2 SASEGT. The V end lost 2 bases, the J end lost 4 bases, and 15 bases lay between the germline ends. There are 17 residues in the CDR3. Written as DNA, the CDR3 is TGTGCCAGCAGTGAATTGAGTCGGTCAGGAGGGGCCAACGTCCTGACTTTC. Translated, it gives CASSELSRSGGANVLTF.

J is TRBJ2-3 and V is TRBV6-2 or TRBV6-3; tentatively, D is TRBD2 (6 bases). V dropped 2 bases and J dropped 0 bases, with 9 bases sitting between them. The germline gives CDR1 MNHEY, CDR2 SVGEGT. CDR3 length equals 15 residues. The CDR3 sequence is CASSYLRGSTDTQYF. In nucleotides, the CDR3 is TGTGCCAGCAGTTACCTCCGGGGGAGCACAGATACGCAGTATTTT.

This clone was seen a single time. The chain uses TRBV19 and TRBJ2-4; 15 bases agree with TRBD2. The CDR3 is 18 residues long. CDR1 and CDR2 from the germline V gene are LNHDA and SQIVND (reference sequence). Trimming cost V 5 bases and J 9 bases; bases outside gene matches: 14. The CDR3 DNA reads as TGTGCCAGTAGTCAAATTAGGACTAGCGGGGGGGCCAGGGGCATTCAGTACTTC. It is translated as CASSQIRTSGGARGIQYF.

The J gene is TRBJ2-5, the V gene TRBV18; 9 nucleotides align to TRBD1. The CDR3 consists of 15 residues. Germline V lookup: CDR1 KGHSH, CDR2 LQKENI. After removal of 4 bases from V and 7 bases from J, the junction contained 10 bases not matched to a gene. The CDR3 DNA reads TGTGCCAGCTCACGGGGACAGGGCAACGTTGGGACCCAGTACTTC. It encodes CASSRGQGNVGTQYF. Filled out from reference TRBV18 and TRBJ2-5, the complete variable domain reads NAGVMQNPRHLVRRRGQEARLRCSPMKGHSHVYWYRQLPEEGLKFMVYLQKENIIDESGMPKERFSAEFPKEGPSILRIQQVVRGDSAAYFCASSRGQGNVGTQYFGPGTRLLVL.

The chain links TRBV6-5 to TRBJ1-2, with D possibly matching TRBD1 (6 bases). Deletions cut 5 bases from V and 0 bases from J, with 10 bases between. Germline V gene data show CDR1 as MNHEY and CDR2 as SVGAGI. The CDR3 length is 14 residues. In DNA, the CDR3 is TGTGCCAGCAGTCGGGACAACTCTAACTATGGCTACACCTTC. This encodes CASSRDNSNYGYTF.